These 7 T cell receptor beta chains came from one sample sequenced in a study of OX40 agonist ivuxolimab in advanced cancers. The table came from immunoSEQ multiplex PCR; TCRdb's copy has only in-frame clones and leaves some out. This repertoire shows 95,000 to 150,000 clones, 93% found once; its top ten account for approximately 0.15%. The sample consisted of CD4+ or CD8+ T cells sorted from blood, taken in a trial of the OX40 agonist ivuxolimab. Receptor source: an adult with an advanced solid tumor such as melanoma, head and neck, liver or kidney cancer.

This rearrangement joins TRBV7-9 to TRBJ1-5; D may be TRBD1 (6 bases). Germline V lookup: CDR1 SEHNR, CDR2 FQNEAQ (reference sequence). Trimming took off 5 bases at V and 0 bases at J, with 14 bases between the two ends. The CDR3 runs 16 residues. The CDR3 loop is CASSPGQGISNQPQHF. In DNA, the CDR3 is TGTGCCAGCAGCCCGGGGCAGGGGATTAGCAATCAGCCCCAGCATTTT.

CDR3 sequence: CASTDPGWRAYEQYF. DNA for the CDR3: TGTGCCAGTACTGATCCAGGGTGGAGGGCCTACGAGCAGTACTTC. The chain couples TRBV28 to TRBJ2-7; possibly TRBD2 for D (6 bases). The germline V and J ends were trimmed by 9 bases and 2 bases, with 20 bases remaining between them. The CDR3 sequence is 15 residues long. The germline CDR1 and CDR2 sequences are MDHEN and SYDVKM.

The V and J genes are TRBV25-1 and TRBJ2-7; either TRBD1 or TRBD2 may fit D (5 bases each). The CDR3 runs to 16 residues. Trimming cost V 4 bases and J 4 bases, with 20 bases left between them. Germline V gives CDR1 MGHDK, CDR2 SYGVNS. DNA of the CDR3: TGTGCCAGCAGTGGAGAGGGGCAGCGAGGGGCTTACGAGCAGTACTTC. Encoded protein: CASSGEGQRGAYEQYF.

This clone was seen once. The chain is built from TRBV30 and TRBJ2-1; no firm D call. Germline CDR1 is GTSNPN and CDR2 is SVGIG (reference sequence). The V gene lost 5 bases and the J gene lost 10 bases, with 15 bases spanning the gap. This CDR3 has 12 residues. The CDR3 DNA reads as TGTGCCTGGGGGGTGCCCTCAGTCGAGCAGTTCTTC. Its protein product is CAWGVPSVEQFF.

This chain links TRBV25-1 with TRBJ2-5, with TRBD2 matching over 7 bases. V shed 5 bases, J shed 4 bases, and the junction held 7 bases outside the gene matches. Germline CDR1 and CDR2: MGHDK and SYGVNS. The CDR3 consists of 14 residues. As DNA, the CDR3 is TGTGCCAGCAGTAGAGTGGGAGGGCCAGAGACCCAGTACTTC. Protein product: CASSRVGGPETQYF.

V usage is TRBV9 and J usage is TRBJ2-2; a possible D gene is TRBD2 (6 bases). CDR3 length: 13 amino acids. V was cut by 2 bases and J by 7 bases, with 9 bases left in between. Per germline, CDR1 SGDLS and CDR2 YYNGEE. CDR3 DNA: TGTGCCAGCAGCGTTACCGGGGGCGGGGAGCTGTTTTTT. Translated, it gives CASSVTGGGELFF. The full variable domain, with the rest looked up from reference TRBV9 and TRBJ2-2, is DSGVTQTPKHLITATGQRVTLRCSPRSGDLSVYWYQQSLDQGLQFLIQYYNGEERAKGNILERFSAQQFPDLHSELNLSSLELGDSALYFCASSVTGGGELFFGEGSRLTVL.

This clone has just one count. This chain links TRBV7-9 with TRBJ1-1; the D gene is possibly TRBD1 (6 bases). The CDR3 runs to 14 residues. Deletions cut 5 bases from V and 2 bases from J, with 12 bases between. Germline V gene data show CDR1 as SEHNR and CDR2 as FQNEAQ (reference sequence). CDR3 sequence (DNA): TGTGCCAGCAGCCCCGGGACAAGTAACACTGAAGCTTTCTTT. Protein product: CASSPGTSNTEAFF.